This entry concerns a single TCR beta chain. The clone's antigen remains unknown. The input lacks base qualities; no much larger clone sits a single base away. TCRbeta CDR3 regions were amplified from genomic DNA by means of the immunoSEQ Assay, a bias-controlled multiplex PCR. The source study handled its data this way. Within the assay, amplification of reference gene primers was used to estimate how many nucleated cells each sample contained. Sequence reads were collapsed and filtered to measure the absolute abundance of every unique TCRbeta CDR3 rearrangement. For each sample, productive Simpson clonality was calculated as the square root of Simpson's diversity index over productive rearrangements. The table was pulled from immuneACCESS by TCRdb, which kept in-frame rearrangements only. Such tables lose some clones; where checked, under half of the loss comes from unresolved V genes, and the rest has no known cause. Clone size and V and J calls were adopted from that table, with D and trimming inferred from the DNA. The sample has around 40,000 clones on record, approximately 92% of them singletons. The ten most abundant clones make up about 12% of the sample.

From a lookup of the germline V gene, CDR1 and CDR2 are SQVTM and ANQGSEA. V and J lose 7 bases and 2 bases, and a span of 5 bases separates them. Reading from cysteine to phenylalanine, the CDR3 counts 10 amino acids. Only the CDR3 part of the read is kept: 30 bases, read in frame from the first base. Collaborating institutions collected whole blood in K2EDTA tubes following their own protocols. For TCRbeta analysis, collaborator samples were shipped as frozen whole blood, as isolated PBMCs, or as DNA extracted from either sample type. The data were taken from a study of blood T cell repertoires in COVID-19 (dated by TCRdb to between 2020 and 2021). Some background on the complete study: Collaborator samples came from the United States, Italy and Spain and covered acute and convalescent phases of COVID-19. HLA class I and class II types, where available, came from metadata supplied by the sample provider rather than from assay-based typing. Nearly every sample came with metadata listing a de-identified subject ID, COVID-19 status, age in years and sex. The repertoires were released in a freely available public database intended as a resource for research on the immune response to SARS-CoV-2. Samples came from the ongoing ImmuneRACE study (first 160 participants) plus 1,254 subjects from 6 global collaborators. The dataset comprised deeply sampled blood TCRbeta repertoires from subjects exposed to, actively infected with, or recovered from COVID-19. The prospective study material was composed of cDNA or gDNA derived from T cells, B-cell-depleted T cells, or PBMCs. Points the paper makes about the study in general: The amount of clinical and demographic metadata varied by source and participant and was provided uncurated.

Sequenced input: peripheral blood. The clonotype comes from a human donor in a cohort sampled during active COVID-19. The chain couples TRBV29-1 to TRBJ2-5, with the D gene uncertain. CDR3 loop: CSGVQETQYF. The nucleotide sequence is TGCAGCGGCGTACAAGAGACCCAGTACTTC.